The following is a TCR beta chain sequence with its context. The target antigen is unknown. The sequenced template was cDNA made from the entire isolated RNA. The data were produced by immunoSEQ multiplex PCR, yet TCRdb's version contains in-frame clones alone and is incomplete. The sample lists about 330,000 clones; approximately 9.9% were seen once. The sample belongs to a study of beta chain features in type 1 diabetes. Study-wide results and caveats: cDNA-based sequencing might over-represent cells highly expressing TCR.

Germline values: CDR1 MNHEY, CDR2 SMNVEV (reference sequence). Trimming removed 2 bases from V and 5 bases from J; junction bases left unmatched: 5. The CDR3 contains 15 residues. Central memory, naive, regulatory and stem cell-like memory CD4+ cells were sorted by CD45RO/CCR7/CD25/CD127/CD95/CD27. The chain employs TRBV27 and TRBJ1-4, with 7 nucleotides matching TRBD1. The sequencing input was naive CD4+ T cells from blood. The sequence was collected from a woman in her 30s in good health. CDR3 amino acids: CASSLLSQGNEKLFF. The CDR3 nucleotides are TGTGCCAGCAGTTTACTCTCACAGGGGAATGAAAAACTGTTTTTT. Full variable domain (rest looked up from reference TRBV27 and TRBJ1-4): EAQVTQNPRYLITVTGKKLTVTCSQNMNHEYMSWYRQDPGLGLRQIYYSMNVEVTDKGDVPEGYKVSRKEKRNFPLILESPSPNQTSLYFCASSLLSQGNEKLFFGSGTQLSVL.